Below, one T cell receptor beta chain is given with its context. Its antigen is undetermined. This entry belongs to a study of beta chain features in type 1 diabetes. Study results and limitations: VDJ junctions from patients with type 1 diabetes contained fewer insertions and more deletions. Type 1 diabetes patients showed a moderate but significant shortening of TCRB CDR3s in all four CD4+ subsets.

The collection from each donor was one heparinised blood draw averaging approximately 110 mL. Sorting gave populations that all exceeded 98% purity. cDNA synthesis used the whole RNA isolate, giving expressed TCRB sequences. Clones were sequenced by immunoSEQ multiplex PCR, and TCRdb holds only the in-frame ones, with some missing. Of over 150,000 clones listed, 6.5% to 10% are singletons. This CDR3 region has 14 residues. Germline CDR1 is SQVTM and CDR2 is ANQGSEA. The V end was cut by 7 bases, the J end by 6 bases, with 18 bases between. Specimen: central memory CD4+ T cells from blood. The sequence was collected from a woman under 30 with type 1 diabetes. The J gene is TRBJ2-2, the V gene TRBV29-1; weak D call: TRBD1 (6 bases). CDR3: CSASRGQRAGELFF. For the CDR3, the DNA is TGCAGCGCATCACGGGGACAACGCGCCGGGGAGCTGTTTTTT.